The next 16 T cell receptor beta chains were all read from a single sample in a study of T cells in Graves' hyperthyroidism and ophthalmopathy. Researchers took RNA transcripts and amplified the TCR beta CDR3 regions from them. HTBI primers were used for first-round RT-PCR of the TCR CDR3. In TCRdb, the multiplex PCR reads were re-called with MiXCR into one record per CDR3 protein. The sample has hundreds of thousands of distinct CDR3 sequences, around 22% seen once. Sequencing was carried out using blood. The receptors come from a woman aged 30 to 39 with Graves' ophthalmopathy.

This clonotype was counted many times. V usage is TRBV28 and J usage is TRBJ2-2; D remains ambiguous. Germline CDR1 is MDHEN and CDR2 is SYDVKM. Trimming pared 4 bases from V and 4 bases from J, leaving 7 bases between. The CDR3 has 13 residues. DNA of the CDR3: TGTGCCAGCAGTTCGGGCTTCACCGGGGAGCTGTTTTTT. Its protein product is CASSSGFTGELFF.

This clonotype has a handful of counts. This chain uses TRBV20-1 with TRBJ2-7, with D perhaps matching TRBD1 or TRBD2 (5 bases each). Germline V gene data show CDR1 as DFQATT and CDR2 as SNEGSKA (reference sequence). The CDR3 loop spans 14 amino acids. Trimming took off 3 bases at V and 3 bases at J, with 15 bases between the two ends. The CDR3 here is CSARTGRGVYEQYF. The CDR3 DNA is TGCAGTGCTAGGACGGGACGAGGAGTCTACGAGCAGTACTTC.

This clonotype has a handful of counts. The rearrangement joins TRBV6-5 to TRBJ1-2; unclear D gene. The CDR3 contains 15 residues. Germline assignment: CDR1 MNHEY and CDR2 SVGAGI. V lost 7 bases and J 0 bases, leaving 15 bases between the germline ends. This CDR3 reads CASMDGSSSNYGYTF. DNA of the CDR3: TGTGCCAGCATGGATGGGAGCTCTTCTAACTATGGCTACACCTTC.

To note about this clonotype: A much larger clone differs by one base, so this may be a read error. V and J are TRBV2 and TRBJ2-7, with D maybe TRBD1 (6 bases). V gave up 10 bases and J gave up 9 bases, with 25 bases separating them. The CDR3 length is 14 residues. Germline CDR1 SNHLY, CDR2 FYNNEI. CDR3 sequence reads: CANSVGQSGTVQYF. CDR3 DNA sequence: TGTGCCAACAGCGTGGGACAATCGGGAACTGTGCAGTACTTC. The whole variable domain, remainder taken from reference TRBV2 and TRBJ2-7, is EPEVTQTPSHQVTQMGQEVILRCVPISNHLYFYWYRQILGQKVEFLVSFYNNEISEKSEIFDDQFSVERPDGSNFTLKIRSTKLEDSAMYFCANSVGQSGTVQYFGPGTRLTVT.

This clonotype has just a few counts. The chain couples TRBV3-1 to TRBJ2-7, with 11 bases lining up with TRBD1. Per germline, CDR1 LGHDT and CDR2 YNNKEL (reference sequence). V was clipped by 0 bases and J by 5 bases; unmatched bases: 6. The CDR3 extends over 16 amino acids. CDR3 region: CASSQDRTGGIHEQYF. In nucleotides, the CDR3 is TGTGCCAGCAGCCAAGATCGGACAGGGGGCATCCACGAGCAGTACTTC.

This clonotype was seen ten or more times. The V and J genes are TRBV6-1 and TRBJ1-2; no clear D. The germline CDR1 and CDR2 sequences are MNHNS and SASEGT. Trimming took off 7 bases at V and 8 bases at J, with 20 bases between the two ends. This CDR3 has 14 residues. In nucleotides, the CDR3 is TGTGCCAGCATTCAATCTGCCACCTCGGGAGGCTACACCTTC. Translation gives CASIQSATSGGYTF.

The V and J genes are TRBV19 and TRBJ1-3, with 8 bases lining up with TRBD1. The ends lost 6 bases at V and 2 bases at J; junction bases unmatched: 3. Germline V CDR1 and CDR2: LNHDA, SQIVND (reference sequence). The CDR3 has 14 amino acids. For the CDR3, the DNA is TGTGCCAGTAGGAAGGGACAGGCTGGAAACACCATATATTTT. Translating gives CASRKGQAGNTIYF.

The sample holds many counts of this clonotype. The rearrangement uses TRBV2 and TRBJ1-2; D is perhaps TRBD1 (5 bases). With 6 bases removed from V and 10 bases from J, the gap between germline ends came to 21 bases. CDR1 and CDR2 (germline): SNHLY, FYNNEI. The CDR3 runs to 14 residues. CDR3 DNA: TGTGCCAGCAGCGACCCGGGGGGTGCGTTGGACTACACCTTC. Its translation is CASSDPGGALDYTF.

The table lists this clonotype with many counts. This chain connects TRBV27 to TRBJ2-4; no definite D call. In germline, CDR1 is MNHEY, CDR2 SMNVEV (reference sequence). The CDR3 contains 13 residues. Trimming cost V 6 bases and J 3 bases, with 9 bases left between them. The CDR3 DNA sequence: TGTGCCAGCAGGGGTCAGAACAAAAACATTCAGTACTTC. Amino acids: CASRGQNKNIQYF.

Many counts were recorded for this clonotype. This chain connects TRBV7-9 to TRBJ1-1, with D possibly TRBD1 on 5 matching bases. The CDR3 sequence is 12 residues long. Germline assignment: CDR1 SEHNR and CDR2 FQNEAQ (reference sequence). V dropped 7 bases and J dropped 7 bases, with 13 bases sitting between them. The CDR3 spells CASMPLTVEAFF. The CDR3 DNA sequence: TGTGCCAGCATGCCTTTGACAGTTGAAGCTTTCTTT.

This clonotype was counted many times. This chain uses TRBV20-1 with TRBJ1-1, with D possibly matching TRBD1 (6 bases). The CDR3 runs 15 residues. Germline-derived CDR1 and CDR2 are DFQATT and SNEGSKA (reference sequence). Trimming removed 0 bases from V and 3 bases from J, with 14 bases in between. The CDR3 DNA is TGCAGTGCTAGAGATTACGGGGGCGCGGACACTGAAGCTTTCTTT. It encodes CSARDYGGADTEAFF.

CDR3 sequence: CSAQNDSYEQYF. CDR3 DNA: TGCAGCGCCCAGAACGACTCCTACGAGCAGTACTTC. The chain has TRBV29-1 and TRBJ2-7; D gene unclear. The CDR3 extends over 12 amino acids. The V and J ends lost 7 bases and 0 bases respectively, with 10 bases between them. Germline CDR1 and CDR2: SQVTM and ANQGSEA.

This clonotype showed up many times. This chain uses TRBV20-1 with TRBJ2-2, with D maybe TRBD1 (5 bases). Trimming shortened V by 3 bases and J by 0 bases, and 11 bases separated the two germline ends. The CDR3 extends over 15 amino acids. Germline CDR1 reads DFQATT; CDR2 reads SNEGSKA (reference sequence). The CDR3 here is CSASVPGTNTGELFF. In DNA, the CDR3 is TGCAGTGCTAGTGTCCCAGGGACGAACACCGGGGAGCTGTTTTTT.

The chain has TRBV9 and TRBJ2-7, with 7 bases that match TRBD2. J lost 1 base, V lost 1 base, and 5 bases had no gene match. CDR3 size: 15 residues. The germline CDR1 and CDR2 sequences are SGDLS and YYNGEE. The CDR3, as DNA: TGTGCCAGCAGCGTAACTGGGGGGGGGTCCTACGAGCAGTACTTC. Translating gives CASSVTGGGSYEQYF. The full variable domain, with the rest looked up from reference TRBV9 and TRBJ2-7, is DSGVTQTPKHLITATGQRVTLRCSPRSGDLSVYWYQQSLDQGLQFLIQYYNGEERAKGNILERFSAQQFPDLHSELNLSSLELGDSALYFCASSVTGGGSYEQYFGPGTRLTVT.

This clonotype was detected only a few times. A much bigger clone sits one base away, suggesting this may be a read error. The CDR3 coding sequence is TGTGCCAGCCGGTATTTATACGAGCAGTACTTC. Translating it yields CASRYLYEQYF. The J gene is TRBJ2-7, the V gene TRBV6-4; D gene uncertain. Trimming removed 8 bases from V and 4 bases from J, with 9 bases in between. CDR3 length: 11 residues. Germline V CDR1 and CDR2: MRHNA, SNTAGT.

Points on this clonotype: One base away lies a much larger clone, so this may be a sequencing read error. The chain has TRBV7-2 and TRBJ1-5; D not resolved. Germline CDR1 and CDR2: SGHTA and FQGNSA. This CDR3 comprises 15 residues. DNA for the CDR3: TGCGCCAGCAGCCAAGATATAGGGCCGGGTCAGCCCAAGCATTTT. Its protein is CASSQDIGPGQPKHF.